This T cell receptor (beta chain) was obtained from a study of blood T cell repertoires in COVID-19. For the study at large: Acute and convalescent COVID-19 specimens originated in the United States, Italy and Spain. PBMCs, B-cell-depleted T cells, or T cells were the source of the cDNA or gDNA that made up the material.

TCRdb keeps only in-frame clones here, not all; method: immunoSEQ multiplex PCR. The data contain 130,000 or so clones, roughly 81% of them singletons. About this clone: The same CDR3 is also encoded by other DNA sequences in this sample.

The receptor was isolated from a human donor in a cohort sampled during active COVID-19. The specimen sequenced was peripheral blood.

In DNA form, the CDR3 reads TGTGCCAGCAGCCCCGGACAGGGGAATCAGCCCCAGCATTTT. Its protein product is CASSPGQGNQPQHF. The rearrangement joins TRBV7-9 to TRBJ1-5; 9 nucleotides align to TRBD1. V was clipped by 5 bases and J by 4 bases; unmatched bases: 3. Germline CDR1 reads SEHNR; CDR2 reads FQNEAQ (reference sequence). The CDR3 length is 14 residues.